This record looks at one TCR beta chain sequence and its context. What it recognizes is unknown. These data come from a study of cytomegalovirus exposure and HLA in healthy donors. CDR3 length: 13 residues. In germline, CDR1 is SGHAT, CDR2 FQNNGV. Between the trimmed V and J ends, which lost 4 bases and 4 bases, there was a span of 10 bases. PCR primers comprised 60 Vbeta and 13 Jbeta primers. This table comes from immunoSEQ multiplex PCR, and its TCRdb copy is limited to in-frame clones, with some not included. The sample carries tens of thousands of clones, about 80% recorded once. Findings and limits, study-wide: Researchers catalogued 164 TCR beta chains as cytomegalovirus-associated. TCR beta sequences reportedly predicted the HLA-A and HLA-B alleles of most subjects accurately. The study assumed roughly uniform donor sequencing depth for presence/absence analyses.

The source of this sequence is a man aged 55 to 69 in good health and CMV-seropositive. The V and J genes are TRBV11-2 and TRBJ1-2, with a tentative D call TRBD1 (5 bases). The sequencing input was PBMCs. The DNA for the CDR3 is TGTGCCAGCAGCTCGGCAGGGATCTATGGCTACACCTTC. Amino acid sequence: CASSSAGIYGYTF.